Below are 9 T cell receptor beta chains sequenced from a single sample in a study of blood T cell repertoires in COVID-19. Here immunoSEQ multiplex PCR was the method, and the copy in TCRdb shows in-frame clones only, minus some. The table includes 300,000 to 400,000 clones, 70% to 90% detected once. Material: PBMCs or T cells enriched from blood (not recorded which). Receptors were obtained from a woman aged 35 to 49 with acute COVID-19.

This sequence joins TRBV6-5 and TRBJ2-7, with a weak D call TRBD2 (5 bases). CDR1 and CDR2 (germline): MNHEY, SVGAGI. Trimming shortened V by 7 bases and J by 5 bases, and 12 bases separated the two germline ends. The CDR3 is 12 amino acids. As DNA, the CDR3 is TGTGCCAGCATGAGGGCGGCGGACGAGCAGTACTTC. Residues: CASMRAADEQYF.

This rearrangement joins TRBV18 to TRBJ1-4; 7 positions agree with TRBD1. The CDR3 extends over 15 amino acids. Germline values: CDR1 KGHSH, CDR2 LQKENI. Germline trimming cut 2 bases from V and 4 bases from J; bases unmatched to any gene: 4. The CDR3 nucleotides read TGTGCCAGCTCACCAATGAGACAGGGTAATGAAAAACTGTTTTTT. It codes for CASSPMRQGNEKLFF.

This chain links TRBV7-9 with TRBJ1-2; D is perhaps TRBD1 (6 bases). In germline, CDR1 is SEHNR, CDR2 FQNEAQ (reference sequence). There are 15 residues in the CDR3. Between the trimmed V and J ends, which lost 5 bases and 0 bases, there was a span of 13 bases. The CDR3 sequence: CASSKWDTTNYGYTF. The CDR3 DNA follows: TGTGCCAGCAGCAAATGGGACACGACTAACTATGGCTACACCTTC.

The genes are TRBV11-2 and TRBJ2-7, with D possibly being TRBD1 (5 bases). The V end lost 3 bases, the J end lost 9 bases, and 12 bases lay between the germline ends. The CDR3 length is 12 residues. From germline, CDR1 is SGHAT and CDR2 FQNNGV. CDR3 in DNA: TGTGCCAGCAGCTTCGAAGGGGAAAGGCAGTACTTC. This gives the protein CASSFEGERQYF.

About this clone itself: Additional DNA sequences in this sample encode the identical CDR3. The CDR3 DNA sequence: TGTGCCAGCAGTGAAGGCGGCGGCTACACCTTC. Protein: CASSEGGGYTF. This chain connects TRBV6-1 to TRBJ1-2; D is ambiguous. Germline lookup yields CDR1 MNHNS and CDR2 SASEGT. The V and J ends lost 1 base and 8 bases respectively, with 5 bases between them. This CDR3 region has 11 residues.

The genes are TRBV6-6 and TRBJ2-1; 11 bases are a match to TRBD2. V shed 5 bases and J 7 bases; nucleotides not matched to a gene: 13. This CDR3 spans 17 amino acids. Germline-derived CDR1 and CDR2 are MNHNY and SVGAGI (reference sequence). CDR3 in DNA: TGTGCCAGCAGTCTCCCTATAGCGGGAGGGCCAAGAAATGAGCAGTTCTTC. Translation: CASSLPIAGGPRNEQFF.

The sample holds one count of this clone. The chain uses TRBV7-2 and TRBJ2-1; 10 nucleotides align to TRBD2. The V gene end was trimmed by 5 bases and the J gene end by 7 bases; junction bases not matched to a gene: 11. This CDR3 comprises 16 residues. The germline V gene has CDR1 SGHTA and CDR2 FQGNSA. The CDR3 coding sequence is TGTGCCAGCAGCGTCGCTAGCGGGGGAGCCCTGAATGAGCAGTTCTTC. Its protein product is CASSVASGGALNEQFF.

The chain couples TRBV10-1 to TRBJ1-2; D ambiguous. Trimming removed 7 bases at V and 6 bases at J, with 9 bases between. The CDR3 is made up of 11 amino acids. The germline CDR1 and CDR2 sequences are WNHNN and SYGVQD (reference sequence). The CDR3 here is CASKRTDGYTF. The CDR3 nucleotides read TGCGCCAGCAAGCGGACGGATGGCTACACCTTC.

Note on this clone: Other DNA sequences in the same sample also yield this CDR3. The rearrangement uses TRBV5-4 and TRBJ1-6; possible D gene TRBD1, 5 bases. The V end lost 7 bases, the J end lost 5 bases, and 16 bases lay between the germline ends. There are 15 residues in the CDR3. The germline CDR1 and CDR2 sequences are SGHNT and YYREEE (reference sequence). DNA of the CDR3: TGTGCCAGCCGTCGGGGGGGGGAGGATAATTCACCCCTCCACTTT. This codes for CASRRGGEDNSPLHF.